The 30 T cell receptor beta chains below all came from one sample that was sequenced in a study of blood T cell repertoires in COVID-19. Data came from immunoSEQ multiplex PCR; TCRdb stores just in-frame clones and leaves some out. The sample yields 140,000 to 150,000 clones, about 83% seen once. The sample was peripheral blood. The origin of the receptors is a woman aged 50 to 60 with active or convalescent COVID-19.

The chain recombines TRBV5-1 with TRBJ2-1; unclear D gene. V lost 1 base to trimming and J lost 10 bases, with 9 bases between them. The CDR3 totals 12 residues. Looked up from germline, CDR1 is SGHRS and CDR2 is YFSETQ. The CDR3 region has the DNA TGCGCCAGCAGCTTGATCGGCGGAGAGCAGTTCTTC. As protein: CASSLIGGEQFF.

V usage is TRBV4-3 and J usage is TRBJ1-2; 7 nucleotides match TRBD1. The CDR3 extends over 16 amino acids. The germline gives CDR1 LGHNA, CDR2 YSLEER. Trimming removed 3 bases from V and 2 bases from J; junction bases left unmatched: 9. The CDR3 region has the DNA TGCGCCAGCAGCCAGGCCACAGGGGTTCCCAACTATGGCTACACCTTC. Translation: CASSQATGVPNYGYTF.

This clone was seen only once. This chain links TRBV6-5 with TRBJ1-1; D is uncertain. Looked up from germline, CDR1 is MNHEY and CDR2 is SVGAGI. The CDR3 runs 12 residues. Trimming cost V 6 bases and J 8 bases, with 13 bases left between them. CDR3 amino acids: CASSRLAGEAFF. Written as DNA, the CDR3 is TGTGCCAGCAGCCGACTTGCGGGGGAAGCTTTCTTT.

V gene TRBV12-5 combines with J gene TRBJ1-5, with a weak D call TRBD1 (6 bases). Between the trimmed V and J ends, which lost 0 bases and 0 bases, there was a span of 15 bases. The CDR3 is made up of 18 amino acids. In germline, CDR1 is LGHNT, CDR2 FRNRAP. The CDR3 DNA is TGTGCTAGTGGTTTGGTACGAGAGGACAGATATAGCAATCAGCCCCAGCATTTT. Amino acid sequence: CASGLVREDRYSNQPQHF. Filled out from reference TRBV12-5 and TRBJ1-5, the complete variable domain reads DARVTQTPRHKVTEMGQEVTMRCQPILGHNTVFWYRQTMMQGLELLAYFRNRAPLDDSGMPKDRFSAEMPDATLATLKIQPSEPRDSAVYFCASGLVREDRYSNQPQHFGDGTRLSIL.

This chain links TRBV7-2 with TRBJ1-1; maybe TRBD1 (5 bases). Germline values: CDR1 SGHTA, CDR2 FQGNSA. The CDR3 extends over 14 amino acids. Trimming removed 2 bases at V and 2 bases at J, with 9 bases between. Written as DNA, the CDR3 is TGTGCCAGCAGCTTAACAGGTTCTAACACTGAAGCTTTCTTT. This translates into CASSLTGSNTEAFF.

Details on this clone: In the same sample, other DNA sequences code for this CDR3. V is TRBV7-6 and J is TRBJ2-1, with 8 bases identical to TRBD2. The CDR3 spans 16 residues. From germline, CDR1 is SGHVS and CDR2 FNYEAQ. With V trimmed by 0 bases and J by 2 bases, 3 bases remained unmatched. CDR3 residues: CASSLAGRGAYNEQFF. In DNA form, the CDR3 reads TGTGCCAGCAGCTTAGCGGGGCGGGGGGCCTACAATGAGCAGTTCTTC.

This chain uses TRBV9 with TRBJ2-5; 10 positions match TRBD2. Germline values: CDR1 SGDLS, CDR2 YYNGEE. CDR3 length equals 14 residues. The V segment lost 4 bases and the J segment 7 bases; nucleotides outside the gene matches: 7. The CDR3 sequence is CASSPQREGGTQYF. The CDR3 DNA sequence: TGTGCCAGCAGCCCCCAGCGGGAGGGGGGGACCCAGTACTTC.

The chain uses TRBV3-1 (or the pseudogene TRBV3-2) and TRBJ2-5; 8 bases align to TRBD2. V shed 1 base and J 0 bases; nucleotides not matched to a gene: 4. The germline V gene has CDR1 LGHDT and CDR2 YNNKEL (reference sequence). The CDR3 length is 16 residues. CDR3 protein: CASSQVRGGYQETQYF. The DNA of the CDR3 is TGTGCCAGCAGCCAAGTTCGGGGGGGGTACCAAGAGACCCAGTACTTC.

This rearrangement joins TRBV7-9 to TRBJ2-7; tentative D call: TRBD1 (6 bases). V was cut by 6 bases and J by 1 base, with 13 bases left in between. Germline V gene sequence: CDR1 SEHNR, CDR2 FQNEAQ (reference sequence). This CDR3 is 14 amino acids long. Here the CDR3 DNA reads TGTGCCAGCAGTTTTGACAGGTCATCCTACGAGCAGTACTTC. Its protein is CASSFDRSSYEQYF.

The genes are TRBV6-1 and TRBJ1-2; 7 nucleotides line up with TRBD1. This CDR3 spans 15 amino acids. Germline V CDR1 and CDR2: MNHNS, SASEGT. Trimming took 2 bases from V and 5 from J; bases not matched to a gene: 8. The CDR3 here is CASSEQGDRTYGYTF. The CDR3 DNA reads TGTGCCAGCAGTGAACAGGGGGACAGAACATATGGCTACACCTTC.

The rearrangement uses TRBV4-3 and TRBJ2-1; D perhaps matches TRBD2 (5 bases). This CDR3 has 13 residues. Trimming took off 1 base at V and 4 bases at J, with 5 bases between the two ends. The V gene's germline CDR1 is LGHNA and CDR2 YSLEER. CDR3 sequence reads: CASSQAGYNEQFF. The CDR3 DNA sequence: TGCGCCAGCAGCCAAGCGGGGTACAATGAGCAGTTCTTC.

J is TRBJ2-7 and V is TRBV6-1, with 7 bases aligning to TRBD1. The CDR3 length is 17 residues. CDR1 and CDR2 (germline): MNHNS, SASEGT. The V gene end was trimmed by 0 bases and the J gene end by 5 bases; junction bases not matched to a gene: 13. This chain's CDR3 is CASSEALPLAGGHEQYF. The CDR3 bases are TGTGCCAGCAGTGAAGCGCTTCCCCTGGCAGGGGGTCACGAGCAGTACTTC.

This chain uses TRBV28 with TRBJ1-1, with a tentative D call TRBD1 (5 bases). In germline, CDR1 is MDHEN, CDR2 SYDVKM. The CDR3 loop spans 12 amino acids. The V end was cut by 6 bases, the J end by 8 bases, with 13 bases between. The CDR3 spells CASRDEEGEAFF. The CDR3 DNA reads TGTGCCAGCAGGGACGAGGAGGGGGAAGCTTTCTTT.

This rearrangement joins TRBV7-2 to TRBJ1-2; TRBD1 is a possible D gene (5 bases). Germline-derived CDR1 and CDR2 are SGHTA and FQGNSA. The CDR3 contains 15 residues. V was cut by 5 bases and J by 4 bases, with 17 bases left in between. The DNA of the CDR3 is TGTGCCAGCAGCCCAGACCTGGGACTGTCCTATGGCTACACCTTC. Its protein product is CASSPDLGLSYGYTF.

The genes are TRBV27 and TRBJ2-2; 12 nucleotides match TRBD1. Germline CDR1 MNHEY, CDR2 SMNVEV (reference sequence). CDR3 length: 16 residues. J lost 2 bases, V lost 3 bases, and 1 base had no gene match. CDR3 amino acids: CASSFGTGGNTGELFF. In DNA, the CDR3 is TGTGCCAGCAGTTTTGGGACAGGGGGCAACACCGGGGAGCTGTTTTTT.

The gene calls are TRBV19 and TRBJ1-5; D may be TRBD1 (5 bases). The CDR3 is 14 amino acids. The V end lost 5 bases, the J end lost 8 bases, and 16 bases lay between the germline ends. Germline V gives CDR1 LNHDA, CDR2 SQIVND (reference sequence). The CDR3 sequence: CASSERQTREPQHF. CDR3 nucleotide sequence: TGTGCCAGTAGTGAGCGACAGACTCGGGAGCCCCAGCATTTT. The full variable domain, with the rest looked up from reference TRBV19 and TRBJ1-5, is DGGITQSPKYLFRKEGQNVTLSCEQNLNHDAMYWYRQDPGQGLRLIYYSQIVNDFQKGDIAEGYSVSREKKESFPLTVTSAQKNPTAFYLCASSERQTREPQHFGDGTRLSIL.

This chain connects TRBV29-1 to TRBJ2-1; the match to TRBD2 covers 11 bases. The CDR3 is 14 residues long. Unmatched junction bases numbered 4, after V lost 3 bases and J lost 6 bases. Germline values: CDR1 SQVTM, CDR2 ANQGSEA. CDR3 sequence reads: CSVEPSGRINEQFF. Written as DNA, the CDR3 is TGCAGCGTTGAGCCTAGCGGGAGGATCAATGAGCAGTTCTTC.

The chain employs TRBV5-1 and TRBJ1-2, with a weak D call TRBD1 (6 bases). The ends were cut back, 3 bases at V and 8 bases at J, with 17 bases in the middle. The CDR3 is 14 amino acids. Germline V gene lookup returns CDR1 SGHRS and CDR2 YFSETQ. CDR3: CASSSPGTLEGYTF. For the CDR3, the DNA is TGCGCCAGCAGCTCGCCCGGGACACTGGAGGGCTACACCTTC.

The chain has TRBV2 and TRBJ1-5; a weak D match, TRBD1 (5 bases). CDR1 SNHLY and CDR2 FYNNEI come from the germline V gene. This CDR3 has 13 amino acids. V lost 7 bases to trimming and J lost 3 bases, with 10 bases between them. For the CDR3, the DNA is TGTGCCAGCATGGCAGGGTTCAATCAGCCCCAGCATTTT. This codes for CASMAGFNQPQHF. Using reference TRBV2 and TRBJ1-5 for the parts outside the CDR3, the full variable domain is EPEVTQTPSHQVTQMGQEVILRCVPISNHLYFYWYRQILGQKVEFLVSFYNNEISEKSEIFDDQFSVERPDGSNFTLKIRSTKLEDSAMYFCASMAGFNQPQHFGDGTRLSIL.

J is TRBJ2-3 and V is TRBV25-1; a possible D gene is TRBD2 (6 bases). Germline CDR1 and CDR2: MGHDK and SYGVNS. With 5 bases removed from V and 5 bases from J, the gap between germline ends came to 23 bases. The CDR3 consists of 17 residues. CDR3 protein: CASSSEPGTGELDTQYF. The CDR3 DNA follows: TGTGCCAGCAGTTCGGAGCCGGGAACGGGAGAGTTAGATACGCAGTATTTT.

The rearrangement joins TRBV5-6 to TRBJ1-2, with D maybe TRBD1 (5 bases). Germline loops: CDR1 SGHDT, CDR2 YYEEEE. The CDR3 consists of 17 residues. Deletions cut 0 bases from V and 2 bases from J, with 17 bases between. The CDR3 DNA reads TGTGCCAGCAGCTTGGATTTAGTTGGGGCGAGGAACTATGGCTACACCTTC. Its protein is CASSLDLVGARNYGYTF.

This sequence joins TRBV18 and TRBJ1-6; the D gene is possibly TRBD1 (6 bases). Germline values: CDR1 KGHSH, CDR2 LQKENI. The CDR3 has 15 residues. V was cut by 2 bases and J by 13 bases, with 18 bases left in between. CDR3 bases: TGTGCCAGCTCACCATCCGGGGGGCATATGGAGCCCCTCCACTTT. This translates into CASSPSGGHMEPLHF.

The chain couples TRBV3-1 (or the pseudogene TRBV3-2) to TRBJ2-7; 8 positions match TRBD1. This CDR3 is built from 16 residues. Germline V gene sequence: CDR1 LGHDT, CDR2 YNNKEL (reference sequence). Trimming at V came to 2 bases and at J to 1 base, leaving 7 bases not matched to a gene. CDR3 amino acids: CASSQRTGTGSYEQYF. The CDR3 bases are TGTGCCAGCAGCCAACGAACCGGGACAGGTTCCTACGAGCAGTACTTC.

The chain joins TRBV6-6 to TRBJ1-1, with TRBD1 matching over 8 bases. J lost 4 bases, V lost 5 bases, and 6 bases had no gene match. The CDR3 runs 14 residues. Germline loops: CDR1 MNHNY, CDR2 SVGAGI (reference sequence). The CDR3 protein is CASSRSTGGTEAFF. The CDR3 bases are TGTGCCAGCAGTCGATCCACAGGGGGCACTGAAGCTTTCTTT.

V usage is TRBV6-5 and J usage is TRBJ1-1; 7 nucleotides agree with TRBD1. CDR3 length: 15 residues. Germline V CDR1 and CDR2: MNHEY, SVGAGI. The trim removed 5 bases at V and 4 bases at J, leaving 10 bases unmatched. The CDR3 protein is CASSHPDQGGTEAFF. The CDR3 region has the DNA TGTGCCAGCAGTCACCCAGACCAGGGGGGCACTGAAGCTTTCTTT.

V usage is TRBV7-2 and J usage is TRBJ2-3, with D perhaps matching TRBD2 (5 bases). The germline CDR1 and CDR2 sequences are SGHTA and FQGNSA. The CDR3 totals 15 residues. V lost 7 bases, J lost 0 bases, and 14 bases lay in between. CDR3: CASIPDRGSTDTQYF. The CDR3 DNA follows: TGTGCCAGCATCCCGGATCGCGGGAGCACAGATACGCAGTATTTT.

This clone turned up a few times. The DNA for the CDR3 is TGTGCCAGCAGCTTAGAAGCTGTGGCTAGCGGGTTGAAAAAAGAGACCCAGTACTTC. Its translation: CASSLEAVASGLKKETQYF. The chain joins TRBV11-2 to TRBJ2-5, with 8 positions matching TRBD2. The CDR3 consists of 19 residues. Germline trimming cut 0 bases from V and 3 bases from J; bases unmatched to any gene: 15. Germline V gene data show CDR1 as SGHAT and CDR2 as FQNNGV.

The chain couples TRBV6-1 to TRBJ1-6; D gene unclear. The CDR3 contains 14 residues. Germline-derived CDR1 and CDR2 are MNHNS and SASEGT. V was cut by 3 bases and J by 5 bases, with 8 bases left in between. The CDR3, as DNA: TGTGCCAGCAGTGACAGCGCCGATAATTCACCCCTCCACTTT. Its protein product is CASSDSADNSPLHF.

This clone is deemed medium-sized. The genes are TRBV6-6 and TRBJ1-1; D remains ambiguous. The CDR3 consists of 11 residues. V was pared by 6 bases and J by 5 bases, with 7 bases between. Germline CDR1 and CDR2: MNHNY and SVGAGI (reference sequence). The CDR3 is CASSTHTEAFF. The CDR3 nucleotides read TGTGCCAGCAGCACACATACTGAAGCTTTCTTT.

This rearrangement joins TRBV29-1 to TRBJ2-5; 10 bases agree with TRBD1. CDR3 length equals 16 residues. V lost 1 base and J lost 2; bases outside the gene matches: 7. CDR1 SQVTM and CDR2 ANQGSEA come from the germline V gene. The CDR3 here is CSVEVSDRGWQETQYF. The CDR3 nucleotides read TGCAGCGTTGAAGTTTCGGACAGGGGGTGGCAAGAGACCCAGTACTTC.